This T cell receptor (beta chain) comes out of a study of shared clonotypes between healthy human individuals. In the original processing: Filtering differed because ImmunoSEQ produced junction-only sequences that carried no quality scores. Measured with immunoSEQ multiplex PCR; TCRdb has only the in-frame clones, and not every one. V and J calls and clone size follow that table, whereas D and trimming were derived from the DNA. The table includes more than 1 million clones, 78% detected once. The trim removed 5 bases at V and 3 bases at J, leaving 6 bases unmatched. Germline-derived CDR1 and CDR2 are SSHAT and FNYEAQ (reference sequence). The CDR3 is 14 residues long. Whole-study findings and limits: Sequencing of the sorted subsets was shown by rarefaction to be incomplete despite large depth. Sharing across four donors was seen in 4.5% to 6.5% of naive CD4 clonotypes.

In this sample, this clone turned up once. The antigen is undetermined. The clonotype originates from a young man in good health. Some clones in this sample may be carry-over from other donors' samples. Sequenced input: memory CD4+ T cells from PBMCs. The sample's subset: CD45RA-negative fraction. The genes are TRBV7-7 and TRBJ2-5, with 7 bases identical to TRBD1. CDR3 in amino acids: CASSPGQTKETQYF. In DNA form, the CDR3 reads TGTGCCAGCAGCCCGGGACAGACGAAAGAGACCCAGTACTTC.